Following are 8 T cell receptor beta chains from one sample sequenced in a study of T cells expressing NK-cell markers. TCRdb re-called the 5' RACE reads; every CDR3 protein appears as one record, without DNA. The sample data list 150,000 or so distinct CDR3 sequences. Source material: blood T cells: a sorted CD56 or NKG2C T cell subset, CD4+ or CD8+ T cells, or bulk PBMC T cells (not recorded which). The receptors here all came from a woman between 18 and 70 years old in good health.

The chain carries TRBV7-8 and TRBJ2-3; TCRdb proposes TRBD2, but this gene call is untestable without DNA. Germline V gives CDR1 SGHVS, CDR2 FQNEAQ. This CDR3 comprises 16 residues. CDR3 amino acids: CASSLPKAGVRDTQYF.

This sequence joins TRBV20-1 and TRBJ2-2; TCRdb returns TRBD2, unconfirmable since there is no DNA. The CDR3 extends over 15 amino acids. Looked up from germline, CDR1 is DFQATT and CDR2 is SNEGSKA (reference sequence). The CDR3 is CSARTSGGDTGELFF.

The CDR3 loop reads CASSARAASGYNEQFF. This chain links TRBV9 with TRBJ2-1; TCRdb designates TRBD2, a call that cannot be tested without DNA. Germline lookup yields CDR1 SGDLS and CDR2 YYNGEE. The CDR3 sequence is 16 residues long.

This chain joins TRBV3-1 and TRBJ2-1; TCRdb picks TRBD1, but there is no DNA to check that call. The CDR3 runs to 16 residues. In germline, CDR1 is LGHDT, CDR2 YNNKEL (reference sequence). The CDR3 sequence: CASSQVGRGPYNEQFF.

The chain carries TRBV5-1 and TRBJ1-1; TCRdb's D call, TRBD1, is unchecked because there is no DNA. The CDR3 loop spans 14 amino acids. CDR1 and CDR2 (germline): SGHRS, YFSETQ. This CDR3 reads CASSLGQGGTEAFF.

The CDR3 spells CASSVGHGKGYEQYF. The chain has TRBV5-1 and TRBJ2-7; TCRdb lists TRBD1, though no DNA is available to test this call. CDR1 SGHRS and CDR2 YFSETQ come from the germline V gene. The CDR3 consists of 15 residues.

This rearrangement joins TRBV14 to TRBJ1-2; the TCRdb call, TRBD1, lacks DNA for checking. This CDR3 comprises 16 residues. CDR1 and CDR2 (germline): SGHDN, FVKESK. The CDR3 here is CASSHASGGRWGGYTF.

The V gene is TRBV2, the J gene TRBJ2-5. Per germline, CDR1 SNHLY and CDR2 FYNNEI. This CDR3 region has 12 residues. CDR3 residues: CASKRGQETQYF.